Listed below are T cell receptor beta chains from one sample, sequenced in a study of cytomegalovirus exposure and HLA in healthy donors. Produced via immunoSEQ multiplex PCR; TCRdb's table is partial and in-frame only. The sample carries more than 90,000 clones, 70% to 80% recorded once. The specimen was PBMCs. Receptors originate from a woman between 18 and 29 years old in good health and CMV-seropositive. Both conserved end residues are part of each CDR3. The D gene is left open where the match is weak. Size is omitted from some rows. Given values are once, few, many or a class for expanded clones.

clone_size | j_call | d_call | v_call | cdr3_nt | cdr3_aa
. | TRBJ1-1 | . | TRBV7-8 | TGTGCCAGCAGCTTCGGGCCTTCGGGGGAAGCTTTCTTT | CASSFGPSGEAFF
. | TRBJ2-5 | TRBD2 | TRBV5-4 | TGTGCCAGCAGCACAGAAGCGGGACTGACAGAGACCCAGTACTTC | CASSTEAGLTETQYF
few | TRBJ1-5 | TRBD1 | TRBV10-3 | TGTGCCACTCTGGACAGGGACAATCAGCCCCAGCATTTT | CATLDRDNQPQHF
. | TRBJ1-1 | . | TRBV6-1 | TGTGCCAGCAGTGGCGAACCTGACAGCTTTATGAACACTGAAGCTTTCTTT | CASSGEPDSFMNTEAFF
. | TRBJ2-3 | . | TRBV5-4 | TGTGCCAGCAGCTTAGAACAGGACACAGATACGCAGTATTTT | CASSLEQDTDTQYF
. | TRBJ1-2 | . | TRBV5-6 | TGTGCCAGCAGCTTGGTTCATGCCCCTCTATATGGCTACACCTTC | CASSLVHAPLYGYTF
. | TRBJ2-2 | . | TRBV11-2 | TGTGCCAGCAGCCCCCGGGTCACCGGGGAGCTGTTTTTT | CASSPRVTGELFF
. | TRBJ2-7 | . | TRBV7-6 | TGTGCCAGCAGCTCCCGAGGCGACTCCTACGAGCAGTACTTC | CASSSRGDSYEQYF
few | TRBJ1-2 | . | TRBV5-4 | TGTGCCAGCAGCTTGGAACATAACTATGGCTACACCTTC | CASSLEHNYGYTF
. | TRBJ2-7 | . | TRBV7-9 | TGTGCCAGCAGCTTTGTGTCAGACTCCTACGAGCAGTACTTC | CASSFVSDSYEQYF
few | TRBJ2-3 | . | TRBV28 | TGTGCCAGCAGTTTGGTGGGCTATTTGACAGATACGCAGTATTTT | CASSLVGYLTDTQYF
few | TRBJ2-4 | . | TRBV19 | TGTGCCAGCACGGGACACTTAGCCAAAAACATTCAGTACTTC | CASTGHLAKNIQYF
. | TRBJ1-2 | . | TRBV28 | TGTGCCACCGCGCTCCCTGCGGTCTATGGCTACACCTTC | CATALPAVYGYTF
. | TRBJ1-6 | . | TRBV7-8 | TGTGCCAGCAGCCTCATCCAGGCAGGGTGGAATTCACCCCTCCACTTT | CASSLIQAGWNSPLHF
once | TRBJ2-3 | . | TRBV7-2 | TGTGCCAGCAGCCCCGGCCCCGCGGGTAGCACAGATACGCAGTATTTT | CASSPGPAGSTDTQYF
. | TRBJ2-2 | . | TRBV5-8 | TGTGCCAGCAGCTTGGGGACAAACACCGGGGAGCTGTTTTTT | CASSLGTNTGELFF
. | TRBJ2-4 | TRBD2 | TRBV18 | TGTGCCAGCTCCCTATACGGAGCGGGGGCCAAAAACATTCAGTACTTC | CASSLYGAGAKNIQYF
. | TRBJ1-2 | TRBD1 | TRBV7-9 | TGTGCCAGCAGCTCCCACCGGGACAGGCTTTACTATGGCTACACCTTC | CASSSHRDRLYYGYTF
once | TRBJ1-2 | . | TRBV30 | TGTGCCTGGAGTCCAGTGATTCGGCCAGGTCCCGGCTACACCTTC | CAWSPVIRPGPGYTF
. | TRBJ1-1 | TRBD1 | TRBV13 | TGTGCCAGCAGCAGGACAGGGACCCGCACTGAAGCTTTCTTT | CASSRTGTRTEAFF
. | TRBJ1-2 | . | TRBV6-6 | TGTGCCAGCAGTTACAGGGGGGGCGCGGATGGCTACACCTTC | CASSYRGGADGYTF
. | TRBJ2-7 | TRBD2 | TRBV6-1 | TGTGCCAGCAGGTACGGCCGGGAGGGCGAGCAGTACTTC | CASRYGREGEQYF
. | TRBJ2-6 | . | TRBV30 | TGTGCCTGGAGTGTCAGGTCTGGGGCCAACGTCCTGACTTTC | CAWSVRSGANVLTF
few | TRBJ2-7 | . | TRBV27 | TGTGCCAGCAGTTTAAGGGGTTCCTACGAGCAGTACTTC | CASSLRGSYEQYF
. | TRBJ2-7 | . | TRBV7-9 | TGTGCCAGCAGCTGGCGGGGCCTCTACGAGCAGTACTTC | CASSWRGLYEQYF
. | TRBJ2-5 | TRBD1 | TRBV18 | TGTGCCAGCTCTTTGGACAGGGCTGAGACCCAGTACTTC | CASSLDRAETQYF
. | TRBJ1-5 | TRBD1 | TRBV11-2 | TGTGCCAGCAGCTCGACAGGGGCTAGCAATCAGCCCCAGCATTTT | CASSSTGASNQPQHF
. | TRBJ2-7 | . | TRBV2 | TGTGCCTCCCTGGGCAGTTTTTCCTACGAGCAGTACTTC | CASLGSFSYEQYF
. | TRBJ2-7 | TRBD2 | TRBV4-2 | TGTGCCAGCAGCCAAGGATACGGACGGGAGGTAGCCTACGAGCAGTACTTC | CASSQGYGREVAYEQYF
. | TRBJ2-2 | TRBD2 | TRBV28 | TGTCTGAGCGGGAGGGCCACCGGGGAGCTGTTTTTT | CLSGRATGELFF
. | TRBJ2-7 | TRBD2 | TRBV28 | TGTGCCAGTACCGCAACCCCGGGACTAGCACGCGAGCAGTACTTC | CASTATPGLAREQYF
. | TRBJ2-7 | . | TRBV10-2 | TGCGCCAGCAGCAATAGCGGCCTCTCCTACGAGCAGTACTTC | CASSNSGLSYEQYF
. | TRBJ2-2 | . | TRBV7-9 | TGTGCCAGCAGCTCAGGGATCGGGGAGCTGTTTTTT | CASSSGIGELFF
once | TRBJ1-1 | TRBD1 | TRBV5-1 | TGCGCCAGCAGCGAGACAGGGTACACTGAAGCTTTCTTT | CASSETGYTEAFF
. | TRBJ2-4 | TRBD1 | TRBV2 | TGTGCCAGCAGTCAACAGGGGGCCAAAAACATTCAGTACTTC | CASSQQGAKNIQYF
. | TRBJ1-6 | TRBD1 | TRBV7-9 | TGTGCCAGCAGTTCGGACAGGGGTAATTCACCCCTCCACTTT | CASSSDRGNSPLHF
. | TRBJ2-1 | TRBD2 | TRBV6-4 | TGTGCCAGCAGCCAGACTAGCGACTCCTACAATGAGCAGTTCTTC | CASSQTSDSYNEQFF
few | TRBJ1-1 | . | TRBV11-3 | TGTGCCAGCAGCTTAGGACGGGAGAACACTGAAGCTTTCTTT | CASSLGRENTEAFF
. | TRBJ1-1 | . | TRBV25-1 | TGTGCCAGCAGTGTACAGGGCTCGACTGAAGCTTTCTTT | CASSVQGSTEAFF
. | TRBJ2-7 | . | TRBV9 | TGTGCCAGCAGCGTAGGAGGGTCGGGCCTCTACGAGCAGTACTTC | CASSVGGSGLYEQYF
. | TRBJ1-1 | . | TRBV6-5 | TGTGCCAGCAGTGAAAGTCGGGGAAACACTGAAGCTTTCTTT | CASSESRGNTEAFF
few | TRBJ1-4 | . | TRBV7-7 | TGTGCTAGCAGCTTAGGGACTGGGGAAAAACTGTTTTTT | CASSLGTGEKLFF
. | TRBJ2-6 | . | TRBV5-1 | TGCGCCAGCAGCTTGGCTCCGGGTTCTGGGGCCAACGTCCTGACTTTC | CASSLAPGSGANVLTF
few | TRBJ2-7 | TRBD2 | TRBV2 | TGTGCCAGCAGTGACCTGGTAGCGGGGGTCGAGCAGTACTTC | CASSDLVAGVEQYF
. | TRBJ1-1 | . | TRBV6-5 | TGTGCCAGCAGTTACTCGCGGACTGAAGCTTTCTTT | CASSYSRTEAFF
. | TRBJ2-7 | . | TRBV5-1 | TGCGCCAGCAGCTTGGAGGAGATGTCTTGGAGAACCTACGAGCAGTACTTC | CASSLEEMSWRTYEQYF